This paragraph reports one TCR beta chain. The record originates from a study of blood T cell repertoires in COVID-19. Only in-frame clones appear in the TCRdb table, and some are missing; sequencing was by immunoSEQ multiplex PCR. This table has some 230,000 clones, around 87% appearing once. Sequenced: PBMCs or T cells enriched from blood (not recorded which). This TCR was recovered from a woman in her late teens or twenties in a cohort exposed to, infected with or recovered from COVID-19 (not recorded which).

CDR3 sequence reads: CASSKDSQKGNQPQHF. CDR3 DNA: TGTGCCAGCAGCAAAGATAGCCAGAAGGGCAATCAGCCCCAGCATTTT. The chain links TRBV21-1 to TRBJ1-5. TRBV21-1 is given as a pseudogene. This CDR3 has 16 residues.